This entry is about one T cell receptor beta chain. Sequencing used immunoSEQ multiplex PCR; TCRdb keeps in-frame clones, though not all of them. The sample lists 90,000 to 110,000 clones; 81% were seen once. The data are from a study of blood T cell repertoires in COVID-19. Across the study: Spain, Italy and the United States supplied samples that represented acute and convalescent COVID-19.

The length of the CDR3 is 13 residues. Between the trimmed V and J ends, which lost 2 bases and 7 bases, there was a span of 12 bases. Germline values: CDR1 GTSNPN, CDR2 SVGIG (reference sequence). This TCR came from a woman aged 70-85 years with acute or convalescent COVID-19. The sequencing input was peripheral blood. The genes are TRBV30 and TRBJ1-5, with D perhaps TRBD1 (5 bases). CDR3 sequence: CAWSPGFDQPQHF. The CDR3 DNA is TGTGCCTGGAGTCCAGGGTTTGACCAGCCCCAGCATTTT. The full variable domain, completed using reference TRBV30 and TRBJ1-5, is SQTIHQWPATLVQPVGSPLSLECTVEGTSNPNLYWYRQAAGRGLQLLFYSVGIGQISSEVPQNLSASRPQDRQFILSSKKLLLSDSGFYLCAWSPGFDQPQHFGDGTRLSIL.